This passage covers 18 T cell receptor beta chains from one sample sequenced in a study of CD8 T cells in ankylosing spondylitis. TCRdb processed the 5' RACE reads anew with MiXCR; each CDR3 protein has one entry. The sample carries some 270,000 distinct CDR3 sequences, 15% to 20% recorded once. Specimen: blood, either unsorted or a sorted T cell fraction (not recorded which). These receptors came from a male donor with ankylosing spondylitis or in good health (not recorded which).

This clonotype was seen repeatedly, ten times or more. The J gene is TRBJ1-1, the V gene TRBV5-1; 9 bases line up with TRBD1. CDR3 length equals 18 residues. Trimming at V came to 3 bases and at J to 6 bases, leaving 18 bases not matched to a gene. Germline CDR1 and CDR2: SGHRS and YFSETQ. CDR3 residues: CASSWDRESYVLWAEAFF. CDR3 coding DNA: TGCGCCAGCAGCTGGGACAGGGAGTCGTATGTTCTTTGGGCTGAAGCTTTCTTT. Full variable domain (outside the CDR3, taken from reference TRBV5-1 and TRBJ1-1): KAGVTQTPRYLIKTRGQQVTLSCSPISGHRSVSWYQQTPGQGLQFLFEYFSETQRNKGNFPGRFSGRQFSNSRSEMNVSTLELGDSALYLCASSWDRESYVLWAEAFFGQGTRLTVV.

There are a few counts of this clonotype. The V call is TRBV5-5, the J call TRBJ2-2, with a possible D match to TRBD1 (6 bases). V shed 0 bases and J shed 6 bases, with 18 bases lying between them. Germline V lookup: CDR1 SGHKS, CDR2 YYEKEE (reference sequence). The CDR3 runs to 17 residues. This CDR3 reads CASSLEELVKGAGELFF. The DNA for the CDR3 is TGTGCCAGCAGCTTGGAGGAATTAGTAAAGGGGGCCGGGGAGCTGTTTTTT.

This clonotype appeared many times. Here the CDR3 DNA reads TGCGCCAGCAGCCAAGATCGGCAGGGAGGCAATCAGCCCCAGCATTTT. It translates to CASSQDRQGGNQPQHF. The V gene is TRBV4-3, the J gene TRBJ1-5; tentative D call: TRBD1 (5 bases). V was cut by 0 bases and J by 2 bases, with 11 bases left in between. This CDR3 region has 16 residues. Germline loops: CDR1 LGHNA, CDR2 YSLEER.

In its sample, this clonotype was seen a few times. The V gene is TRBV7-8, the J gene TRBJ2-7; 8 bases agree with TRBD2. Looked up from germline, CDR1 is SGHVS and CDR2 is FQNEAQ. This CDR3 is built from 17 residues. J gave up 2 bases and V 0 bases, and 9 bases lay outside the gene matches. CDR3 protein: CASSLASGTIYTYEQYF. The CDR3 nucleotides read TGTGCCAGCAGCTTAGCTAGCGGGACTATATATACCTACGAGCAGTACTTC. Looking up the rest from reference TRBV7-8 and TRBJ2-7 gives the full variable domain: GAGVSQSPRYKVAKRGQDVALRCDPISGHVSLFWYQQALGQGPEFLTYFQNEAQLDKSGLPSDRFFAERPEGSVSTLKIQRTQQEDSAVYLCASSLASGTIYTYEQYFGPGTRLTVT.

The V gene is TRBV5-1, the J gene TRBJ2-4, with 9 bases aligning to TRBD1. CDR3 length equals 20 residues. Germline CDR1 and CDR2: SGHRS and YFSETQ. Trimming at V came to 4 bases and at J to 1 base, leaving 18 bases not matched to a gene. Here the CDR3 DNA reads TGCGCCAGCAGCCGATATCCCAGCGTAAAACAGGGGGCGGCCAAAAACATTCAGTACTTC. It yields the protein CASSRYPSVKQGAAKNIQYF.

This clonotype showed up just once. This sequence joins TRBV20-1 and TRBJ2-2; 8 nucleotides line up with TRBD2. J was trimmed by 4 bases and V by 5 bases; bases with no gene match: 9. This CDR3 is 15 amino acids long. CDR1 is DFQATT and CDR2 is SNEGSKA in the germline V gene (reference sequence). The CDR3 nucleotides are TGCAGTGCTGACCGGGGGGGGGTTGGCACCGGGGAGCTGTTTTTT. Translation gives CSADRGGVGTGELFF.

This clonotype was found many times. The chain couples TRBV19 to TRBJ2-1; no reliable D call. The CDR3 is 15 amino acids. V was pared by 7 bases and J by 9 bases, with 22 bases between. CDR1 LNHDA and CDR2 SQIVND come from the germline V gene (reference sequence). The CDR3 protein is CASKSGIPPSVEQFF. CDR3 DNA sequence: TGTGCCAGTAAAAGTGGGATCCCCCCCTCGGTTGAGCAGTTCTTC.

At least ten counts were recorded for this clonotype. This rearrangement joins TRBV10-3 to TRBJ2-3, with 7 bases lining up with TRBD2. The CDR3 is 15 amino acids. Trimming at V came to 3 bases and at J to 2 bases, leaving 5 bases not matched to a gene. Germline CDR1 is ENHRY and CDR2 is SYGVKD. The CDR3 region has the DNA TGTGCCATCAGTGAACCGCTAGCGGACACAGATACGCAGTATTTT. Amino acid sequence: CAISEPLADTDTQYF.

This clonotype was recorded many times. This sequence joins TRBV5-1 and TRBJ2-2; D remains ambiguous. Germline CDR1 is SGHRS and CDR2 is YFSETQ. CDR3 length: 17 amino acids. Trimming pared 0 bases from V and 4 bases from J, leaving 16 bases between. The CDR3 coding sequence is TGCGCCAGCAGCTTGGGGGCAGGCTCTGAGGTCACCGGGGAGCTGTTTTTT. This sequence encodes CASSLGAGSEVTGELFF.

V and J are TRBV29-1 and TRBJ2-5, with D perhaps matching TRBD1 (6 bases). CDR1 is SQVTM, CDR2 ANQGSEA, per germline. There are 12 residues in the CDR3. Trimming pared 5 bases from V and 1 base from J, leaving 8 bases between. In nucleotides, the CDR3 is TGCAGCGTTAGGACAGCCCAAGAGACCCAGTACTTC. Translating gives CSVRTAQETQYF.

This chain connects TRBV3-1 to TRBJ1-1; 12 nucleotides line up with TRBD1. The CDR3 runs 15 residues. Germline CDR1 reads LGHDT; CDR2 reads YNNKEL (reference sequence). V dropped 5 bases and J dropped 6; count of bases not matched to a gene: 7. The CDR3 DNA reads TGTGCCAGCAGCGCAGGGGACAGGGGGCGATCTGAAGCTTTCTTT. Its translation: CASSAGDRGRSEAFF. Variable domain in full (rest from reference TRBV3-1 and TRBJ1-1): DTAVSQTPKYLVTQMGNDKSIKCEQNLGHDTMYWYKQDSKKFLKIMFSYNNKELIINETVPNRFSPKSPDKAHLNLHINSLELGDSAVYFCASSAGDRGRSEAFFGQGTRLTVV.

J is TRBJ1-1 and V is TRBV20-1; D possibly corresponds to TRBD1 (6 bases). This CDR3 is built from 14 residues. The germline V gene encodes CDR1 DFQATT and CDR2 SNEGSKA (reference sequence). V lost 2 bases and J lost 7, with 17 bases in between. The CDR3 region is CSARLAGDFDEAFF. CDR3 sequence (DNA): TGCAGTGCTAGACTGGCAGGGGACTTCGATGAAGCTTTCTTT.

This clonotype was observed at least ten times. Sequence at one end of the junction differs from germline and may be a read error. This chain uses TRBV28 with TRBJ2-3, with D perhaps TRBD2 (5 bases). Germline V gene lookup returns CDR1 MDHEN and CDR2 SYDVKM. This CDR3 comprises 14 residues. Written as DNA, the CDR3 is TGTGCCAGCAGTTTACCCCCTAGCACGGATACGCAGTATTTT. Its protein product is CASSLPPSTDTQYF.

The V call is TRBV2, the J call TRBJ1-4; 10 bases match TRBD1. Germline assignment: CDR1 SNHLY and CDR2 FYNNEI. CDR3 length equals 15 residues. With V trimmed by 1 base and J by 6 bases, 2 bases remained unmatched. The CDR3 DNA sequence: TGTGCCAGCAGTGAAGTGGGGACAGGGGATGAAAAACTGTTTTTT. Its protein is CASSEVGTGDEKLFF.

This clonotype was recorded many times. The CDR3 DNA reads TGTGCCAGCAGCTTACCCCGGGGCACAGATACGCAGTATTTT. Its protein product is CASSLPRGTDTQYF. The chain couples TRBV11-2 to TRBJ2-3; D is unclear. Trimming removed 2 bases at V and 1 base at J, with 7 bases between. Germline-derived CDR1 and CDR2 are SGHAT and FQNNGV. The CDR3 sequence is 14 residues long.

CDR3 in DNA: TGTGCCAGCAGCGTAGGCGTAGGGGCGGTCGAGCAGTACTTC. The encoded protein is CASSVGVGAVEQYF. J is TRBJ2-7 and V is TRBV9, with D maybe TRBD1 (5 bases). With 0 bases removed from V and 6 bases from J, the gap between germline ends came to 13 bases. The CDR3 is made up of 14 amino acids. CDR1 is SGDLS, CDR2 YYNGEE, per germline.

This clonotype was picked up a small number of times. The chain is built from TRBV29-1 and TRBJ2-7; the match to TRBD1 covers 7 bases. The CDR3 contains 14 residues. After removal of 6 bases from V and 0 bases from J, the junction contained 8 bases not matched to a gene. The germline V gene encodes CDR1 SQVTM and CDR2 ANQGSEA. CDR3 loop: CSVLLRDSSYEQYF. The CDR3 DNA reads TGCAGCGTGCTGCTCCGGGACAGCTCCTACGAGCAGTACTTC.

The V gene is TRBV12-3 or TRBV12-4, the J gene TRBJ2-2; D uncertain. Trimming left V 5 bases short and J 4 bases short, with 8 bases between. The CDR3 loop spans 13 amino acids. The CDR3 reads CASSLVFTGELFF. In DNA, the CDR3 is TGTGCCAGCAGTCTTGTGTTCACCGGGGAGCTGTTTTTT.